In its sample, the clone carrying this T cell receptor (beta chain) was seen a few times. Its antigen is unidentified. TCRdb redid the calling of the 5' RACE reads with MiXCR, one entry per CDR3 protein. Here the sample spans roughly 400,000 distinct CDR3 sequences, roughly 15% being singletons. V was shortened by 3 bases and J by 0 bases, with 14 bases between the two germline ends. CDR3 length: 16 amino acids. Per germline, CDR1 SGHRS and CDR2 YFSETQ. The data were obtained in a study of T-cell memory formation after mild COVID-19. General study results and limits: The CD4+ clones that contracted clustered mainly within CM and EM, and the CD8+ clones concentrated in EMRA.

The specimen was PBMCs or a T cell subset sorted from them (not recorded which). The chain employs TRBV5-1 and TRBJ2-3; TRBD2 might be the D (6 bases). This TCR was sampled from a man aged 18-30 years who had mild COVID-19 (a few samples of this study predate the infection). Cell type and time point are not known. The CDR3 here is CASSSPPGRSTDTQYF. The CDR3 DNA is TGCGCCAGCAGCTCCCCCCCAGGGAGGAGCACAGATACGCAGTATTTT.